A single sample gave rise to the 4 T cell receptor beta chains below, sequenced in a study of T cells in women clearing cervical HPV infection. The protocol was immunoSEQ multiplex PCR, while the TCRdb copy is restricted to in-frame clones and leaves out a portion. Its table lists around 30,000 clones. Sequencing was carried out using blood buffy coat. The receptors come from a woman between 18 and 75 years old with a cervical HPV16 infection that either progressed to CIN3+ or cleared (not recorded which).

As regards this clone: The read terminates 3 residues ahead of where the CDR3 ends, so the germline J gene completes it. The chain joins TRBV7-9 to TRBJ1-2; maybe TRBD1 (6 bases). Germline values: CDR1 SEHNR, CDR2 FQNEAQ (reference sequence). The CDR3 runs to 13 residues. The CDR3 loop is CASSSRQVNGYTF. Partial CDR3 DNA: TGTGCCAGCAGCTCAAGACAGGTGAACGGC.

As for this clone: Sequencing ends 3 residues short of the CDR3 end; the germline J gene provides the rest. This chain uses TRBV19 with TRBJ1-2; 7 positions match TRBD1. Germline trimming cut 4 bases from V and 3 bases from J; bases unmatched to any gene: 5. From germline, CDR1 is LNHDA and CDR2 SQIVND (reference sequence). The CDR3 loop spans 14 amino acids. The part of the CDR3 DNA that was read is TGTGCCAGTAGTACCCTAACAGGGGACTATGGC. Protein: CASSTLTGDYG. The CDR3 in full is CASSTLTGDYGYTF.

Regarding this clone: The read terminates 3 residues ahead of where the CDR3 ends, so the germline J gene completes it. The chain combines TRBV30 with TRBJ1-1; D is unclear. The CDR3 is made up of 13 amino acids. V was shortened by 0 bases and J by 0 bases, with 5 bases between the two germline ends. Looked up from germline, CDR1 is GTSNPN and CDR2 is SVGIG (reference sequence). CDR3: CAWSVGLNTEAFF. CDR3 bases read: TGTGCCTGGAGTGTAGGGTTGAACACTGAA.

About this clone: The DNA ends 3 residues before the CDR3 does, and the rest of the CDR3 is filled in from the germline J gene. The V gene is TRBV9, the J gene TRBJ1-2; 8 nucleotides match TRBD1. Looked up from germline, CDR1 is SGDLS and CDR2 is YYNGEE. This CDR3 contains 13 residues. The part of the CDR3 DNA that was read is TGTGCCAGCAGCGCCGGACAGGGCGTAGGC. This encodes CASSAGQGVG. The full CDR3 reads CASSAGQGVGYTF.